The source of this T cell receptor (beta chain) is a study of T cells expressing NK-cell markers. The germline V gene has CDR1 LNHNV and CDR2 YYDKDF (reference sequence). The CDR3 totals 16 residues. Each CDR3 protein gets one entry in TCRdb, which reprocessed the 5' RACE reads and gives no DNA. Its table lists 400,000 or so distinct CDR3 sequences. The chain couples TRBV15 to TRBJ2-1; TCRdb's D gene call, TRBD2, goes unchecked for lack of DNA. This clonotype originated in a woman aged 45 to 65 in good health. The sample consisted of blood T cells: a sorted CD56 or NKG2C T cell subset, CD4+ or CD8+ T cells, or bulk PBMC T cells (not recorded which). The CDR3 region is CATSRDGSGRYNEQFF. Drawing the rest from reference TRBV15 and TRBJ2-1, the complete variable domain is DAMVIQNPRYQVTQFGKPVTLSCSQTLNHNVMYWYQQKSSQAPKLLFHYYDKDFNNEADTPDNFQSRRPNTSFCFLDIRSPGLGDTAMYLCATSRDGSGRYNEQFFGPGTRLTVL.